Listed below are T cell receptor beta chains from one sample, sequenced in a study of vaccination and CD4 T cells after COVID-19. TCRdb passed the PCR reads through MiXCR, listing each CDR3 protein once. The data contain 14,000 to 15,000 distinct CDR3 sequences, about 50% of them singletons. Their antigens are not known. The sample consisted of CD4+ T cells from blood, cultured in vitro. The receptors shown here come from a human donor who had recovered from COVID-19. Each CDR3 is given with its conserved first and last residue. Fields, in order: CDR3 DNA, CDR3 protein, clone size, J gene, D gene, V gene. D genes are given only for firm matches. Where a row states a size, it is once, few, many or the class of an expanded clone; other rows omit it.

CDR3 DNA: TGTGCCAGCAGGGGACAGGGGGCGGATCAGCCCCAGCATTTT
CDR3 protein: CASRGQGADQPQHF
clone size: -
J gene: TRBJ1-5
D gene: TRBD1
V gene: TRBV12-3/TRBV12-4

CDR3 DNA: TGTGCCAGTAGGGGGGGGTACCGAGAGACCCAGTACTTC
CDR3 protein: CASRGGYRETQYF
clone size: few
J gene: TRBJ2-5
D gene: TRBD2
V gene: TRBV19

CDR3 DNA: TGCAGTGCTAGGGAAGACAGGGGGCATCGGCGGGGCTACACCTTC
CDR3 protein: CSAREDRGHRRGYTF
clone size: few
J gene: TRBJ1-2
D gene: TRBD1
V gene: TRBV20-1

CDR3 DNA: TGTGCCAGCAGAAAGATAACAGGCGGCGGGAATCAGCCCCAGCATTTT
CDR3 protein: CASRKITGGGNQPQHF
clone size: few
J gene: TRBJ1-5
D gene: -
V gene: TRBV6-2/TRBV6-3

CDR3 DNA: TGTGCCAGCAGCTTCGGGGCAGACACACACACAGATACGCAGTATTTT
CDR3 protein: CASSFGADTHTDTQYF
clone size: -
J gene: TRBJ2-3
D gene: -
V gene: TRBV11-1

CDR3 DNA: TGCAGCGTTGGCGACACTAGCTCAGGAAGGGATACGCAGTATTTT
CDR3 protein: CSVGDTSSGRDTQYF
clone size: few
J gene: TRBJ2-3
D gene: -
V gene: TRBV29-1

CDR3 DNA: TGCAGTGCTAGGAGGGAGCAACGGCCCTCCTACAATGAGCAGTTCTTC
CDR3 protein: CSARREQRPSYNEQFF
clone size: few
J gene: TRBJ2-1
D gene: -
V gene: TRBV20-1

CDR3 DNA: TGTGCCACCAGCAGAGATTTAGCGGGAGGGCCCTACGAGCAGTACTTC
CDR3 protein: CATSRDLAGGPYEQYF
clone size: -
J gene: TRBJ2-7
D gene: TRBD2
V gene: TRBV15

CDR3 DNA: TGCAGTGCTAGGGGCCCGGGACAGGGGCGCACAGATACGCAGTATTTT
CDR3 protein: CSARGPGQGRTDTQYF
clone size: -
J gene: TRBJ2-3
D gene: TRBD1
V gene: TRBV20-1

CDR3 DNA: TGTGCCAGCAGCTCCTACAGGGAGGGCTATGGCTACACCTTC
CDR3 protein: CASSSYREGYGYTF
clone size: few
J gene: TRBJ1-2
D gene: -
V gene: TRBV7-9

CDR3 DNA: TGTGCCAGCAGCTTTTCGGGACTAGGGGCCAATGAGCAGTTCTTC
CDR3 protein: CASSFSGLGANEQFF
clone size: -
J gene: TRBJ2-1
D gene: TRBD2
V gene: TRBV7-2

CDR3 DNA: TGTGCCAGCAGCAGGGGACAGGGCTCGTCTGAAGCTTTCTTT
CDR3 protein: CASSRGQGSSEAFF
clone size: few
J gene: TRBJ1-1
D gene: TRBD1
V gene: TRBV11-3

CDR3 DNA: TGTGCCAGCAGCAAGGGACAGAGGGAGACCCAGTACTTC
CDR3 protein: CASSKGQRETQYF
clone size: -
J gene: TRBJ2-5
D gene: TRBD1
V gene: TRBV7-2

CDR3 DNA: TGTGCCAGCAGTTACTCGGTAGCAGGAGGGACCCAGTACTTC
CDR3 protein: CASSYSVAGGTQYF
clone size: -
J gene: TRBJ2-5
D gene: -
V gene: TRBV6-2/TRBV6-3

CDR3 DNA: TGTGCCAGCAGCGCCCACCGGACTAGCGGGAAGACCTACGAGCAGTACTTC
CDR3 protein: CASSAHRTSGKTYEQYF
clone size: -
J gene: TRBJ2-7
D gene: TRBD2
V gene: TRBV7-2

CDR3 DNA: TGTGCCAGCAGGTTGACTAGCGGGAGGGCCTCCTACAATGAGCAGTTCTTC
CDR3 protein: CASRLTSGRASYNEQFF
clone size: few
J gene: TRBJ2-1
D gene: TRBD2
V gene: TRBV27

CDR3 DNA: TGTGCCACCAGCAGAGGACAGACGATTAACTATGGCTACACCTTC
CDR3 protein: CATSRGQTINYGYTF
clone size: -
J gene: TRBJ1-2
D gene: -
V gene: TRBV15

CDR3 DNA: TGTGCCAGTAGTGGTGGACTAGCTGGCGAGCAGTACTTC
CDR3 protein: CASSGGLAGEQYF
clone size: -
J gene: TRBJ2-7
D gene: TRBD2
V gene: TRBV19

CDR3 DNA: TGTGCCACCGGACAGGGGGTAGATAACGAGCAGTACTTC
CDR3 protein: CATGQGVDNEQYF
clone size: once
J gene: TRBJ2-7
D gene: TRBD1
V gene: TRBV10-3

CDR3 DNA: TGTGCCAGCAGCTTAGGACAGGAGGGAGAGACCCAGTACTTC
CDR3 protein: CASSLGQEGETQYF
clone size: -
J gene: TRBJ2-5
D gene: -
V gene: TRBV7-9

CDR3 DNA: TGTGCCAGCTCGTACTCCAGGGAACCAGATACGCAGTATTTT
CDR3 protein: CASSYSREPDTQYF
clone size: -
J gene: TRBJ2-3
D gene: -
V gene: TRBV2

CDR3 DNA: TGTGCCAGTAATCTGGAGGGGGCCGGCACCGGGGAGCTGTTTTTT
CDR3 protein: CASNLEGAGTGELFF
clone size: -
J gene: TRBJ2-2
D gene: -
V gene: TRBV19

CDR3 DNA: TGTGCCAGCACGTCCCAGTTGGATCAGCCCCAGCATTTT
CDR3 protein: CASTSQLDQPQHF
clone size: -
J gene: TRBJ1-5
D gene: -
V gene: TRBV6-1

CDR3 DNA: TGTGCCAGCAGTTTAGTTCGGACGGGACAGGGGCGTACCTACGAGCAGTACTTC
CDR3 protein: CASSLVRTGQGRTYEQYF
clone size: once
J gene: TRBJ2-7
D gene: TRBD1
V gene: TRBV6-2/TRBV6-3

CDR3 DNA: TGCAGTGCTCGCTCCCTCCGGGACTCGGGAAATCGGCCCCAGCATTTT
CDR3 protein: CSARSLRDSGNRPQHF
clone size: few
J gene: TRBJ1-5
D gene: -
V gene: TRBV20-1

CDR3 DNA: TGTGCCAGCAGCGACGGGACAGGGAATTTCCCCGGGGAGCTGTTTTTT
CDR3 protein: CASSDGTGNFPGELFF
clone size: -
J gene: TRBJ2-2
D gene: TRBD1
V gene: TRBV4-2

CDR3 DNA: TGTGCCAGCAGCTCGGGGGGGAACACCGGGGAGCTGTTTTTT
CDR3 protein: CASSSGGNTGELFF
clone size: -
J gene: TRBJ2-2
D gene: TRBD2
V gene: TRBV7-9

CDR3 DNA: TGTGCCAGTAGTGCTGAGTTCAGAGGTAATCAGCCCCAGCATTTC
CDR3 protein: CASSAEFRGNQPQHF
clone size: -
J gene: TRBJ1-5
D gene: -
V gene: TRBV19

CDR3 DNA: TGCAGTGCTAGACGAAGCGGGAGTGTTAGGGAGCAGTACTTC
CDR3 protein: CSARRSGSVREQYF
clone size: -
J gene: TRBJ2-7
D gene: TRBD2
V gene: TRBV20-1

CDR3 DNA: TGTGCCAGCAGTGGTATCGCCTCCAGGGTAAACCAAGAGACCCAGTACTTC
CDR3 protein: CASSGIASRVNQETQYF
clone size: few
J gene: TRBJ2-5
D gene: -
V gene: TRBV6-1

CDR3 DNA: TGTGCCAGCAGTCATCGGACCAGCACAGATACGCAGTATTTT
CDR3 protein: CASSHRTSTDTQYF
clone size: few
J gene: TRBJ2-3
D gene: -
V gene: TRBV6-1

CDR3 DNA: TGTGCCAGCTCACCACCCTCAGGGTCTGGAAACACCATATATTTT
CDR3 protein: CASSPPSGSGNTIYF
clone size: -
J gene: TRBJ1-3
D gene: -
V gene: TRBV18

CDR3 DNA: TGTGCCATCAGTGATTTAGGGGGCCCGGGTGGCTACACCTTC
CDR3 protein: CAISDLGGPGGYTF
clone size: -
J gene: TRBJ1-2
D gene: TRBD1
V gene: TRBV10-3

CDR3 DNA: TGTGCCAGCAAAGGACTAGCGGGAGTTTGGAGCTCCTACGAGCAGTACTTC
CDR3 protein: CASKGLAGVWSSYEQYF
clone size: -
J gene: TRBJ2-7
D gene: TRBD2
V gene: TRBV6-1

CDR3 DNA: TGTGCCAGCAGTAAGTTAGACAGCTACGAGCAGTACTTC
CDR3 protein: CASSKLDSYEQYF
clone size: -
J gene: TRBJ2-7
D gene: -
V gene: TRBV6-1

CDR3 DNA: TGTGCCAGCAGCTCCTCCAGTCGAGGCTCGTCCTACGAGCAGTACTTC
CDR3 protein: CASSSSSRGSSYEQYF
clone size: once
J gene: TRBJ2-7
D gene: -
V gene: TRBV7-2

CDR3 DNA: TGTGCCAGCAGCCTTACCCGGGACAGGCTAGGGGAGCTGTTTTTT
CDR3 protein: CASSLTRDRLGELFF
clone size: -
J gene: TRBJ2-2
D gene: TRBD1
V gene: TRBV7-9

CDR3 DNA: TGTGCCAGCAGCTTAGGCTTGGCTAGTGGTACCTTAACTAGCACAGATACGCAGTATTTT
CDR3 protein: CASSLGLASGTLTSTDTQYF
clone size: -
J gene: TRBJ2-3
D gene: -
V gene: TRBV7-9

CDR3 DNA: TGTGCCAGCTCACCAGGTCTCGACAGGGAGATAAGTCAGCCCCAGCATTTT
CDR3 protein: CASSPGLDREISQPQHF
clone size: -
J gene: TRBJ1-5
D gene: TRBD1
V gene: TRBV18

CDR3 DNA: TGTGCCAGCACCCCTTCGGACAGAGTAATAACAGATACGCAGTATTTT
CDR3 protein: CASTPSDRVITDTQYF
clone size: -
J gene: TRBJ2-3
D gene: -
V gene: TRBV28

CDR3 DNA: TGTGCCAGCAGTGAATCCAGCGGGATGTGGGATACGCAGTATTTT
CDR3 protein: CASSESSGMWDTQYF
clone size: few
J gene: TRBJ2-3
D gene: TRBD2
V gene: TRBV2

CDR3 DNA: TGTGCCAGCAGCTTAACTATACGGACTAGCCCTCAGTTCTTC
CDR3 protein: CASSLTIRTSPQFF
clone size: once
J gene: TRBJ2-1
D gene: TRBD2
V gene: TRBV7-9

CDR3 DNA: TGTGCCAGTAGGGGAGGGGGTTCGGCAGATACGCAGTATTTT
CDR3 protein: CASRGGGSADTQYF
clone size: -
J gene: TRBJ2-3
D gene: -
V gene: TRBV19

CDR3 DNA: TGCAGTGCTGCCGGACTAGGGTCCCCCAGTAAGTACTTC
CDR3 protein: CSAAGLGSPSKYF
clone size: -
J gene: TRBJ2-7
D gene: TRBD2
V gene: TRBV20-1

CDR3 DNA: TGCAGTGCTAGATTTCGAACTACTAGCGGCTACACCTTC
CDR3 protein: CSARFRTTSGYTF
clone size: -
J gene: TRBJ1-2
D gene: -
V gene: TRBV20-1

CDR3 DNA: TGTGCCAGCAGCTTAGGAGGCGGGGGGGTCATCGAGCAGTACTTC
CDR3 protein: CASSLGGGGVIEQYF
clone size: -
J gene: TRBJ2-7
D gene: TRBD2
V gene: TRBV7-6

CDR3 DNA: TGCGCCAGCAGCTTTTCCTCGGGGCAAGAGACCCAGTACTTC
CDR3 protein: CASSFSSGQETQYF
clone size: -
J gene: TRBJ2-5
D gene: -
V gene: TRBV5-1

CDR3 DNA: TGTGCCAGCAGTACAATACCGGGACACCGCTCCTACGAGCAGTACTTC
CDR3 protein: CASSTIPGHRSYEQYF
clone size: -
J gene: TRBJ2-7
D gene: -
V gene: TRBV6-1

CDR3 DNA: TGTGCCATCAGTGCAGGGGGCAATGAGCAGTTCTTC
CDR3 protein: CAISAGGNEQFF
clone size: -
J gene: TRBJ2-1
D gene: TRBD1
V gene: TRBV10-3

CDR3 DNA: TGTGCCAGCAGACCCCATCAGACAGGGAGGAATTCACCCCTCCACTTT
CDR3 protein: CASRPHQTGRNSPLHF
clone size: -
J gene: TRBJ1-6
D gene: TRBD1
V gene: TRBV12-3/TRBV12-4

CDR3 DNA: TGTGCCATCAGGAGGGACACCGGCTCACCCCTCCACTTT
CDR3 protein: CAIRRDTGSPLHF
clone size: -
J gene: TRBJ1-6
D gene: -
V gene: TRBV10-3

CDR3 DNA: TGTGCCAGCAGTGAACAGGGACAGGGGGCTGGCGAGCAGTACTTC
CDR3 protein: CASSEQGQGAGEQYF
clone size: -
J gene: TRBJ2-7
D gene: TRBD1
V gene: TRBV25-1